This T cell receptor beta chain was found in a study of siplizumab effects on memory and regulatory T cells. Study-wide points: The study found that mappable alloreactive CD4+ clones averaged roughly 70% Treg-derived with siplizumab and approximately 27% in controls. About 80-96% of proliferating CD4+ or CD8+ clones had no assignable naive or memory phenotype. Naive T cell populations appeared to exhibit greater diversity than memory cells and appeared to be major alloresponse contributors.

Concerning this clone: What it binds is not known.

Over a period of under 7 days at 37 degrees C, the mixed lymphocyte reaction cells were cocultured. Germline V gene lookup returns CDR1 ENHRY and CDR2 SYGVKD. The CDR3 is made up of 11 amino acids. The V end lost 9 bases, the J end lost 2 bases, and 8 bases lay between the germline ends. Measured with immunoSEQ multiplex PCR; TCRdb has only the in-frame clones, and not every one. The sample lists approximately 20,000 clones, approximately 44% occurring once. The sample taken for sequencing was CFSE-low (dividing) CD4+ T cells sorted from an allogeneic mixed lymphocyte reaction. This clonotype was obtained from a human donor in good health; the cells came from an allogeneic mixed lymphocyte reaction. Some clones in this sample may be carry-over from other donors' samples. The chain carries TRBV10-3 and TRBJ2-7; the D gene is possibly TRBD2 (6 bases). CDR3 sequence (DNA): TGTGCCATAGGACTAACCTACGAGCAGTACTTC. Translated: CAIGLTYEQYF.